The sequence of this TCR beta chain was determined in a study of T cell repertoires in cytomegalovirus infection. As for the study in general: Carrying CMV and the relevant HLA type showed in public TCR beta signatures.

CDR3 length: 15 residues. V was pared by 1 base and J by 2 bases, with 12 bases between. TCRdb reprocessed the reads via MiXCR and lists one record per CDR3 protein. Among 400,000 or so distinct CDR3 sequences, roughly 18% were seen once, and the ten largest hold about 10%. This clonotype has a count of ten or more. Its antigen is as yet unknown. Study-wide findings and caveats: Adding up the frequency of public TCR beta families identified people who carried CMV plus the relevant HLA. CMV-specific HLA-C-restricted TCR beta clonotypes dominated the ex vivo response.

The chain is built from TRBV12-3 or TRBV12-4 and TRBJ2-7, with D perhaps being TRBD1 or TRBD2 (5 bases each). Sequenced material: PBMCs. The sequence came from a human donor in good health (CMV status not recorded). Some clones in this sample may be carry-over from other donors' samples. This CDR3 is CASSLGPRGTYEQYF. Here the CDR3 DNA reads TGTGCCAGCAGTTTAGGTCCGAGGGGAACCTACGAGCAGTACTTC.